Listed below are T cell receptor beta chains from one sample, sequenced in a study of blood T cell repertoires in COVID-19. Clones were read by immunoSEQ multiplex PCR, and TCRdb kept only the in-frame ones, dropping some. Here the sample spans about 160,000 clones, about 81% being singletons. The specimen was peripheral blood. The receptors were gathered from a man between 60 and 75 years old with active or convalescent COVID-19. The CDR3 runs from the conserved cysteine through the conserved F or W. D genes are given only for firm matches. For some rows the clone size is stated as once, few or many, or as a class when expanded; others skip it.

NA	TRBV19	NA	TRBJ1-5	TGTGCCAGTAGTATCAGGGCCCTCGGACAGATCACCTATAGCAATCAGCCCCAGCATTTT	CASSIRALGQITYSNQPQHF
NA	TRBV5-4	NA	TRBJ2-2	TGTGCCAGCAGCTTGACTCCATCCGGGGTTACCGGGGAGCTGTTTTTT	CASSLTPSGVTGELFF
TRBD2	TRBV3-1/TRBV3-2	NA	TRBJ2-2	TGTGCCAGCAGCCTAGCGGGAGGAACCGGGGAGCTGTTTTTT	CASSLAGGTGELFF
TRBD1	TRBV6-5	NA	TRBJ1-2	TGTGCCAGCAGATTTCAGGGGGCCTATGGCTACACCTTC	CASRFQGAYGYTF
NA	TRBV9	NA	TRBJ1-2	TGTGCCAGCACCCTACAGCCAACGTCCCTTTCCAACTATGGCTACACCTTC	CASTLQPTSLSNYGYTF
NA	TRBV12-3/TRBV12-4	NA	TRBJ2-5	TGTGCCAGCAGTTTCGGGTTGGCGGAGACCCAGTACTTC	CASSFGLAETQYF
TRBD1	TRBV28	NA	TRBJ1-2	TGTGCCAGCAGCCCGGGACAGGGTAACTATGGCTACACCTTC	CASSPGQGNYGYTF
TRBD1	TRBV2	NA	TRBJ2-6	TGTGCCAGCGGACAGGGGGCTTTTTCTGGGGCCAACGTCCTGACTTTC	CASGQGAFSGANVLTF
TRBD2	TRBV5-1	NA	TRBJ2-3	TGCGCCAGCAGCCTCCTAGCGGGAAGCACAGATACGCAGTATTTT	CASSLLAGSTDTQYF
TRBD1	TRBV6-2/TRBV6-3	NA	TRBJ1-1	TGTGCCAGCAGCTTACCTTTTGCGACAGGGGGCAACACTGAAGCTTTCTTT	CASSLPFATGGNTEAFF
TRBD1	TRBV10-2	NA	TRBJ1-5	TGCGCCAGCAGTTTCGAACCGGGACAGGGTGGCAATCAGCCCCAGCATTTT	CASSFEPGQGGNQPQHF
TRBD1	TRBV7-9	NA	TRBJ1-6	TGTGCCAGCAGCTTAGGACAGGGGGCGGGTAATTCACCCCTCCACTTT	CASSLGQGAGNSPLHF
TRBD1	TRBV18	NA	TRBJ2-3	TGTGCCAGCTCACGACAGGGAATTCAACAAGCCACAGATACGCAGTATTTT	CASSRQGIQQATDTQYF
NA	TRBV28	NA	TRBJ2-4	TGTGCCAGCAGTTTACCGGGGGGCACCGGCAAAAACATTCAGTACTTC	CASSLPGGTGKNIQYF
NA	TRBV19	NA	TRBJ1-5	TGTGCCAGTAGTTCGACAGAGGACAATCAGCCCCAGCATTTT	CASSSTEDNQPQHF
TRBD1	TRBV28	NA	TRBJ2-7	TGTGCCAGCAGTCAAGAAGGGACAGGCGCCTTTTCCTACGAGCAGTACTTC	CASSQEGTGAFSYEQYF
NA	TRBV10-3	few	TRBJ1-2	TGTGCCATCAGTGCCGACAGGAACCACGGCTACACCTTC	CAISADRNHGYTF
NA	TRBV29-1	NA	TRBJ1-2	TGCAGCGTTGTGAGAATTTATGGCTACACCTTC	CSVVRIYGYTF
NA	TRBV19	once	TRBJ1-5	TGTGCCAGTAGTATAGTAGGGGTCGGTCAGCCCCAGCATTTT	CASSIVGVGQPQHF
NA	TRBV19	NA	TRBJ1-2	TGTGCCAGTAGTATAGGGGCTGCCAGACCATTGGGCTACACCTTC	CASSIGAARPLGYTF
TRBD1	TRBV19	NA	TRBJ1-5	TGTGCCACGGGACAGGGGACGGGTCAGCCCCAGCATTTT	CATGQGTGQPQHF
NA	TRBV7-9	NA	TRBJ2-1	TGTGCCAGCAGAGGGGCAGGAGCATACAATGAGCAGTTCTTC	CASRGAGAYNEQFF
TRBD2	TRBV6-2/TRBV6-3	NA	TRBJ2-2	TGTGCCAGCAGTTACTCGCGCGGGAGGGCGAACACCGGGGAGCTGTTTTTT	CASSYSRGRANTGELFF
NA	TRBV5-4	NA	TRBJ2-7	TGTGCCAGCAGCTCCGCCGGGATAATCATCAGGGAGCAGTACTTC	CASSSAGIIIREQYF
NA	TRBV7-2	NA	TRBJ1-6	TGTGCCAGCAGCCAGCGACCTCAGGGGTTTTATTCACCCCTCCACTTT	CASSQRPQGFYSPLHF
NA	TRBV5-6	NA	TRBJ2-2	TGTGCCAGCAGCTTGAAGGGGACCGGGGAGCTGTTTTTT	CASSLKGTGELFF